This TCR beta chain was recorded in a study of blood T cell repertoires in COVID-19. Background on the study: Samples came from the United States, Italy and Spain, spanning acute and convalescent COVID-19. PBMCs, B-cell-depleted T cells, or T cells were the source of the cDNA or gDNA that made up the material.

Seattle participants joined during active infection and were tracked over time. Study processing details: Amplification with reference gene primers provided the estimates of nucleated cell counts. Sequencing was performed with immunoSEQ multiplex PCR; in TCRdb, only in-frame clones are kept and a portion is missing. V and J calls and clone size are copied from that table; D and trimming were computed from the DNA. This sample has a few hundred thousand clones; roughly 85% occur once, and the top ten carry about 2.5%. Unmatched junction bases numbered 4, after V lost 5 bases and J lost 0 bases. The CDR3 covers 17 residues. Per germline, CDR1 SGHAT and CDR2 FQNNGV.

The clonotype comes from a woman in her seventies with COVID-19, enrolled during active disease. The V call is TRBV11-2, the J call TRBJ2-1; TRBD2 matches at 13 bases. The specimen sequenced was peripheral blood. The CDR3 spells CASSPRTSGSSYNEQFF. CDR3 bases: TGTGCCAGCAGCCCTCGGACTAGCGGGAGCTCCTACAATGAGCAGTTCTTC.